The T cell receptor beta chain under discussion was sequenced for a study of siplizumab effects on memory and regulatory T cells. Broader study findings: Fewer alloreactive sequences mapped to unstimulated CD4+ memory cells under siplizumab.

Per the germline V gene, CDR1 is LNHDA and CDR2 is SQIVND (reference sequence). This CDR3 spans 15 amino acids. V gave up 4 bases and J gave up 4 bases; unmatched junction bases: 6. Repertoires were generated with immunoSEQ multiplex PCR, while TCRdb's copy carries only in-frame clones and drops some. The sample comprises about 26,000 clones, 75% to 85% of which are singletons, and around a quarter rests with the top ten. Points on this clone: Its antigen is not known.

This TCR derives from a human donor in good health. The chain links TRBV19 to TRBJ2-7; 11 bases are a match to TRBD1. The sequencing input was memory CD4+ T cells sorted from blood. The CDR3 DNA is TGTGCCAGTAGTAGAGGACAGGGGGCGAGGTACGAGCAGTACTTC. It is translated as CASSRGQGARYEQYF.